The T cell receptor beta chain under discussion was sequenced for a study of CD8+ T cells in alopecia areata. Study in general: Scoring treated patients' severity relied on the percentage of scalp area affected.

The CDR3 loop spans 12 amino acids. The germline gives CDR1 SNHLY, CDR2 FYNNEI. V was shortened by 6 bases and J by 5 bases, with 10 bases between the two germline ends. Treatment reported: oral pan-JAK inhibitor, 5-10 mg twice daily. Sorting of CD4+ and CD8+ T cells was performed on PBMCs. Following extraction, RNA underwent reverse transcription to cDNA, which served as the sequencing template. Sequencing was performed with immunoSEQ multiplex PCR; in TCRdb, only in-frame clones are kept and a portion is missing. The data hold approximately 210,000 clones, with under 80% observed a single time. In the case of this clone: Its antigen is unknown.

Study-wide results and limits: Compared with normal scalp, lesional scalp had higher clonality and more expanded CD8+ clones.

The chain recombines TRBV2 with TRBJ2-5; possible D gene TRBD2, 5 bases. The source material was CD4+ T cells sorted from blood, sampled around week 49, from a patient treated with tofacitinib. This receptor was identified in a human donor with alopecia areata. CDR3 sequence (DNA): TGTGCCAGCAGATCTACGGGGGAGACCCAGTACTTC. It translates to CASRSTGETQYF.